This TCR beta chain emerged from a study of regulatory T cells in long-lasting Graves disease. Study observations and caveats: Researchers reported studying only peripheral blood, not thyroid tissue.

Assembly of TCR beta libraries relied on iRepertoire HTBI primers together with Arm-PCR of CDR3 regions. One entry per CDR3 protein, called by TCRdb with MiXCR from the multiplex PCR reads. Here the sample spans around 420,000 distinct CDR3 sequences, 15% being singletons. In its sample, this clonotype was seen many times. Its target is unknown. Time point in this sample: newly diagnosed GD, antithyroid drugs for less than 3 months. Scientists built the TCR library using RNA that was extracted from PBMCs. These data were also filed under a second study, of T cells in Graves' hyperthyroidism and ophthalmopathy. From that paper: The definition of stable Graves' hyperthyroidism was no ophthalmopathy progression within 18 months.

The sample consisted of peripheral blood mononuclear cells (PBMCs), taken at new diagnosis, from a patient treated with antithyroid drugs. This sequence was found in a middle-aged woman with Graves disease.

The DNA for the CDR3 is TGTGCCAGCAGCGCTCTCCGGGCCTACAATGAGCAGTTCTTC. Translated: CASSALRAYNEQFF. This chain links TRBV7-9 with TRBJ2-1; D is unresolved. Germline V gene data show CDR1 as SEHNR and CDR2 as FQNEAQ (reference sequence). Trimming removed 5 bases from V and 2 bases from J, with 10 bases in between. The CDR3 loop spans 14 amino acids.